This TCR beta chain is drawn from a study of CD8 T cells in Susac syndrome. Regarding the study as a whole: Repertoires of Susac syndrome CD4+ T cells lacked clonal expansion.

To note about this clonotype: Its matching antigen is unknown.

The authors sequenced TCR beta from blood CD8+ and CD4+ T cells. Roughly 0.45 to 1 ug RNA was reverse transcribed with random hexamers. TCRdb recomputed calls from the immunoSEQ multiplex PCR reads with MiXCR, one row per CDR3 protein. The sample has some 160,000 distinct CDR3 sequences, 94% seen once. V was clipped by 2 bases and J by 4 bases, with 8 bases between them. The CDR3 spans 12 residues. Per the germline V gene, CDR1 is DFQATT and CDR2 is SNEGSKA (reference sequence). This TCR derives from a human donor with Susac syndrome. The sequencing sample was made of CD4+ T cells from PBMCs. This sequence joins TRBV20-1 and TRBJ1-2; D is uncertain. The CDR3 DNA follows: TGCAGTGCTAGACACTCTGCCTATGGCTACACCTTC. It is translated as CSARHSAYGYTF.